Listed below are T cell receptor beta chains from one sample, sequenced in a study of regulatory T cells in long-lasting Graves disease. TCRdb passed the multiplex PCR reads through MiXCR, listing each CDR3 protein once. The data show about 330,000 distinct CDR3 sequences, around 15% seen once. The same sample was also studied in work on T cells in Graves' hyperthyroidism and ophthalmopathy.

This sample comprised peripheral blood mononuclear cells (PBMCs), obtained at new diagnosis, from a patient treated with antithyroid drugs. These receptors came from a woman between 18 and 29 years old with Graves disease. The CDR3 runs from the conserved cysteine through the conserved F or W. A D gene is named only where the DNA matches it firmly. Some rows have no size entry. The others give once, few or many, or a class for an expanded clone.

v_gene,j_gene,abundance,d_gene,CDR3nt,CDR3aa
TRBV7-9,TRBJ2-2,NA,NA,TGTGCCAGCAGATTAGGGATGGGGGGCGGGTCCGGGGAGCTGTTTTTT,CASRLGMGGGSGELFF
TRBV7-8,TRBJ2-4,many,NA,TGTGCCAGCAGCTTAGTTCAGGGCATTCAGTACTTC,CASSLVQGIQYF
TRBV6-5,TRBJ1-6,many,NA,TGTGCCAGCAGTTACGGGGGTGGGGGCCAGAGTTCACCCCTCCACTTT,CASSYGGGGQSSPLHF
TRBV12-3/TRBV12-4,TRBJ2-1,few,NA,TGTGCCAGCACCATCAATGGAGAGCAGTTCTTC,CASTINGEQFF
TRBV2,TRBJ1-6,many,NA,TGTGCCAGCAGGTTAACCCAGGGCCTCGGATCACCCCTCCACTTT,CASRLTQGLGSPLHF
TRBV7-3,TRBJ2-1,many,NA,TGTGCCAGCAGCTGGACGGGGGGCCACTCGTACAATGAGCAGTTCTTC,CASSWTGGHSYNEQFF
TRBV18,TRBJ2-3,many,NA,TGTGCCAGCTCACCAAGCAGCGCAGATACGCAGTATTTT,CASSPSSADTQYF
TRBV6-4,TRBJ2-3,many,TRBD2,TGTGCCAGCAGTGGTACTAGCGGGGCCCCCGATACGCAGTATTTT,CASSGTSGAPDTQYF
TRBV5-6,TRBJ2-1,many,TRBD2,TGTGCCAGCAGCTGGGGGATAGCGGGGGACTCCTACAATGAGCAGTTCTTC,CASSWGIAGDSYNEQFF
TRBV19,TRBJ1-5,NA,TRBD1,TGTGCCAGTAGTTTCGGGACAGTTAACCTCAATCAGCCCCAGCATTTT,CASSFGTVNLNQPQHF
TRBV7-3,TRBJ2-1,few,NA,TGTGCCAGCAGCTTACGAGCGGGCTATTCCTACAATGAGCAGTTCTTC,CASSLRAGYSYNEQFF
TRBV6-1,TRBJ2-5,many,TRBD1,TGTGCCAGCAGTGTCGTCAGGGGGAGCCAAGAGACCCAGTACTTC,CASSVVRGSQETQYF
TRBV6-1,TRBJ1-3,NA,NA,TGTGCCAGCAGTCGGAGCGGGGCCGGAAACACCATATATTTT,CASSRSGAGNTIYF
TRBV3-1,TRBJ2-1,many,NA,TGTGCCAGCAGCCAAGATCCTACTACTGATGAGCAGTTCTTC,CASSQDPTTDEQFF
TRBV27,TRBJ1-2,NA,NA,TGTGCCAGCAGTTTATCCCTAGGACATCCCGGCTACACCTTC,CASSLSLGHPGYTF
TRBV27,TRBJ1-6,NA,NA,TGTGCCAGCAGTTGGTTACAGGGAGTCTCACCCCTCCACTTT,CASSWLQGVSPLHF
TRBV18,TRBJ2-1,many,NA,TGTGCCAGCTCAGACATTTCGAGCTCCTACAATGAGCAGTTCTTC,CASSDISSSYNEQFF
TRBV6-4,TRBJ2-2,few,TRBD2,TGTGCCAGCAGTGCGGGACTAGCGGACACCGGGGAGCTGTTTTTT,CASSAGLADTGELFF
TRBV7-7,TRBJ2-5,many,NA,TGTGCTAGCAGCCCGTCTACGTACCAAGAGACCCAGTACTTC,CASSPSTYQETQYF
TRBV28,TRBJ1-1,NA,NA,TGTGCCAGCACCCCGTTGGTTGAAACTGAAGCTTTCTTT,CASTPLVETEAFF
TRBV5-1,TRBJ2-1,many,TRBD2,TGCGCCAGCAGCTTGGTCGGGACTAGCGGGAACAATGAGCAGTTCTTC,CASSLVGTSGNNEQFF
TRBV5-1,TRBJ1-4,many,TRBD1,TGCGCCAGCAGCTTGGGGACAGGGAACGAAAAACTGTTTTTT,CASSLGTGNEKLFF
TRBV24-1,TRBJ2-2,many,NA,TGTGCCACCAGTGATCCGCAGGGGACCGGGGAGCTGTTTTTT,CATSDPQGTGELFF
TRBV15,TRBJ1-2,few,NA,TGTGCCACCAGCAGAGACCCAGGCTTTGGCTACACCTTC,CATSRDPGFGYTF
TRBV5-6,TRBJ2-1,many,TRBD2,TGTGCCAGCAGCACGGGACTAGCGGGAGTGTACGAGCAGTTCTTC,CASSTGLAGVYEQFF
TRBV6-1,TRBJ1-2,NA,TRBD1,TGTGCCGGAAAACAGACAGGGGGCGGCGGCTACACCTTC,CAGKQTGGGGYTF
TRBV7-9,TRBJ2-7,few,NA,TGTGCCAGCGGCCCCTTGGGGGGGACAACCTACGAGCGGTACTTC,CASGPLGGTTYERYF